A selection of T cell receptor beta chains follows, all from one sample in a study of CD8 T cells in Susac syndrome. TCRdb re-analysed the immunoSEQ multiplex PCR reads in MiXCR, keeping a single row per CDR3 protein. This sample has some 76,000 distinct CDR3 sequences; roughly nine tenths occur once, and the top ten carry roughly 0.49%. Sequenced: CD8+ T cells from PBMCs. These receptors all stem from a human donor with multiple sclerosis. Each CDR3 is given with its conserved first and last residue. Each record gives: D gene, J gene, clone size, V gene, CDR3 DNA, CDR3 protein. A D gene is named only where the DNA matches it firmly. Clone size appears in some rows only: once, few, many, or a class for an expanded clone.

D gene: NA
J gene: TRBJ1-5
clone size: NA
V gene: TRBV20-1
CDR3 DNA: TGCAGTGCCATCCAGGTTGAGCAGCCCCAGCATTTT
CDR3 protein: CSAIQVEQPQHF

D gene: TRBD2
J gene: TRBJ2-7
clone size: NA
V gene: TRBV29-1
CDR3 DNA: TGCAGCGTTGAAGACGGGGAGGGGTCCTACGAGCAGTACTTC
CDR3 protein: CSVEDGEGSYEQYF

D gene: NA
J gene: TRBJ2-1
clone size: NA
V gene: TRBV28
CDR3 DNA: TGTGCCAGCAGTTTAACCGGGACGTACAATGAGCAGTTCTTC
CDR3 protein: CASSLTGTYNEQFF

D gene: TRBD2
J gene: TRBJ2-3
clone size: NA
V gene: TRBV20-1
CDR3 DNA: TGCAGTGCTCACAACATCAGACTAGCCCGACCTTTGGGGACGCAGTATTTT
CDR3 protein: CSAHNIRLARPLGTQYF

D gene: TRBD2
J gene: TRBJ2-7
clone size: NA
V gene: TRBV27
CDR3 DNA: TGTGCCAGCAGTTCCCTAGCGGGAGAGAGGTACGAGCAGTACTTC
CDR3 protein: CASSSLAGERYEQYF

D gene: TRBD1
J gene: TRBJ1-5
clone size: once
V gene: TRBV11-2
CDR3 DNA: TGTGCCAGCAGCCCGGCAGGGGGAAGTAATCAGCCCCAGCATTTT
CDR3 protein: CASSPAGGSNQPQHF

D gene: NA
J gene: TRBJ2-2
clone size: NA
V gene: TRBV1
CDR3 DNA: TGCACCAGCAGCCAAGATCGGACTAGCGGGGACGCCGGGGAGCTGTTTTTT
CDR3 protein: CTSSQDRTSGDAGELFF

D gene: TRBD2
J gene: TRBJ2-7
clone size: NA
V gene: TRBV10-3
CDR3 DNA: TGTGCCACTGAAACTAGCGGGCCTAGTTACGAGCAGTACTTC
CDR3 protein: CATETSGPSYEQYF

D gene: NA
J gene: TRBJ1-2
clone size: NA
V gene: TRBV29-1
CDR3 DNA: TGCAGCGTTTCGCAACCTGAGGGGGGCCTGAAGGGCTACACCTTC
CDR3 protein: CSVSQPEGGLKGYTF

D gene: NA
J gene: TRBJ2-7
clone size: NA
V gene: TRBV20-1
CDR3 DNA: TGCAGTGCTAGAAAACGTCCCAGCTCCTACGAGCAGTACTTC
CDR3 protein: CSARKRPSSYEQYF

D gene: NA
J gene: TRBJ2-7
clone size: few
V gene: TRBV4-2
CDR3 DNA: TGTGCCAGCAGCCAAGACGCCCCGGGGGACTCCTACGAGCAGTACTTC
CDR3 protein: CASSQDAPGDSYEQYF

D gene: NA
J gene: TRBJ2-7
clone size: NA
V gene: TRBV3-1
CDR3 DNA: TGTGCCAGCAGCCAAGATCCCGGTAGCTCCTACGAGCAGTACTTC
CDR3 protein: CASSQDPGSSYEQYF